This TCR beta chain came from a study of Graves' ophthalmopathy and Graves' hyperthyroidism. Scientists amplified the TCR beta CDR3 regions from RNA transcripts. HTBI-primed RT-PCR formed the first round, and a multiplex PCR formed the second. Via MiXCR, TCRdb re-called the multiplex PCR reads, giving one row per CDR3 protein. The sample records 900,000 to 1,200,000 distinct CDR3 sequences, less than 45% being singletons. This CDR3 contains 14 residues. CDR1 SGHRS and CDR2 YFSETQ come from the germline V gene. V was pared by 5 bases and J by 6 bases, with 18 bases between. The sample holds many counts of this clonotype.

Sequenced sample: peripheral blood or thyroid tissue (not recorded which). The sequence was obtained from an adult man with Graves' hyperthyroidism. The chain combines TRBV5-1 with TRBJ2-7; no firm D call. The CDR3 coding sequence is TGCGCCAGCAGTCCTCTCAGTGGACCGTCCGAGCAGTACTTC. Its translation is CASSPLSGPSEQYF.